These 7 T cell receptor beta chains came from one sample sequenced in a study of blood T cell repertoires in COVID-19. The table came from immunoSEQ multiplex PCR; TCRdb's copy has only in-frame clones and leaves some out. In the table there are approximately 170,000 clones, around 88% of which are singletons. Sequencing was carried out using peripheral blood. The receptors originated from a woman aged 70-85 years who had recovered from COVID-19.

This chain connects TRBV24-1 to TRBJ2-1; 9 bases fit TRBD1. V lost 3 bases, J lost 0 bases, and 2 bases stayed unmatched. The length of the CDR3 is 16 residues. Germline V CDR1 and CDR2: KGHDR, SFDVKD. CDR3 residues: CATSDRTGVSYNEQFF. The CDR3 DNA sequence: TGTGCCACCAGTGATCGGACAGGGGTCTCCTACAATGAGCAGTTCTTC.

The V call is TRBV7-9, the J call TRBJ2-3; D might be TRBD1 (6 bases). The germline V and J ends were trimmed by 10 bases and 4 bases, with 21 bases remaining between them. Germline lookup yields CDR1 SEHNR and CDR2 FQNEAQ (reference sequence). The CDR3 is 15 amino acids. The CDR3 bases are TGTGCCATGCCGCTGGGGGCAGGGGACCCAGATACGCAGTATTTT. Residues: CAMPLGAGDPDTQYF. Together with reference TRBV7-9 and TRBJ2-3, the CDR3 gives the full variable domain: DTGVSQNPRHKITKRGQNVTFRCDPISEHNRLYWYRQTLGQGPEFLTYFQNEAQLEKSRLLSDRFSAERPKGSFSTLEIQRTEQGDSAMYLCAMPLGAGDPDTQYFGPGTRLTVL.

The rearrangement links TRBV7-9 to TRBJ1-6; D is unclear. The CDR3 sequence is 14 residues long. Trimming removed 5 bases at V and 9 bases at J, with 14 bases between. Germline values: CDR1 SEHNR, CDR2 FQNEAQ (reference sequence). CDR3 nucleotides: TGTGCCAGCAGCGACTCAGATTTCGGTTCACCCCTCCACTTT. Amino acid sequence: CASSDSDFGSPLHF.

V gene TRBV6-6 combines with J gene TRBJ1-2; no clear D. With 5 bases removed from V and 7 bases from J, the gap between germline ends came to 11 bases. The CDR3 length is 12 residues. In germline, CDR1 is MNHNY, CDR2 SVGAGI (reference sequence). As DNA, the CDR3 is TGTGCCAGCAGTGTCGAGTGGAGTGGCTACACCTTC. Translation: CASSVEWSGYTF.

The chain couples TRBV27 to TRBJ1-1; no clear D gene. Trimming cost V 3 bases and J 1 base, with 9 bases left between them. Germline CDR1 MNHEY, CDR2 SMNVEV (reference sequence). The CDR3 has 14 amino acids. This CDR3 reads CASSFLRENTEAFF. In DNA, the CDR3 is TGTGCCAGCAGTTTTCTCCGGGAGAACACTGAAGCTTTCTTT.

The chain couples TRBV5-1 to TRBJ1-1; 7 bases are a match to TRBD1. From germline, CDR1 is SGHRS and CDR2 YFSETQ. The CDR3 is made up of 15 amino acids. Trimming at V came to 3 bases and at J to 6 bases, leaving 11 bases not matched to a gene. The CDR3 loop is CASSWDTDRSSEAFF. CDR3 nucleotide sequence: TGCGCCAGCAGCTGGGACACGGACAGGAGCTCTGAAGCTTTCTTT.

The rearrangement joins TRBV11-2 to TRBJ1-5; D might be TRBD1 (6 bases). Germline-derived CDR1 and CDR2 are SGHAT and FQNNGV. V was trimmed by 5 bases and J by 6 bases, leaving 17 bases between them. This CDR3 spans 15 amino acids. The DNA for the CDR3 is TGTGCCAGCAGCCCGGCACAGGGTTGGGGTCAGCCCCAGCATTTT. This sequence encodes CASSPAQGWGQPQHF.